The 32 T cell receptor beta chains in this list originate from one sample, sequenced in a study of Ad26.COV2.S vaccination and SARS-CoV-2 variants. Only in-frame clones appear in the TCRdb table, and some are missing; sequencing was by immunoSEQ multiplex PCR. The sample contains hundreds of thousands of clones, about 85% of which appear only once. Treatment: about 20 received Ad26.COV2.S at low or high dose, single or two shots; about 5 received placebo; per-sample allocation not given. Material that was analyzed had been drawn on day 63 after the first vaccine or placebo injection. This material consisted of peripheral blood, taken in a trial of Ad26.COV2.S vaccine versus placebo. All receptors come from a person between 18 and 65 years old who received the Ad26.COV2.S COVID-19 vaccine or a placebo.

The chain couples TRBV28 to TRBJ1-2; 7 nucleotides match TRBD1. The CDR3 runs 13 residues. The junction had 6 bases not matched to a gene; V was cut back by 6 bases and J by 5 bases. Germline CDR1 and CDR2: MDHEN and SYDVKM. This chain's CDR3 is CASRQGQTYGYTF. In DNA, the CDR3 is TGTGCCAGCAGACAGGGACAGACTTATGGCTACACCTTC.

The rearrangement links TRBV7-3 to TRBJ2-3; D is undetermined. V was trimmed by 2 bases and J by 4 bases, leaving 4 bases between them. The CDR3 has 12 residues. Germline CDR1 SGHTA, CDR2 FQGTGA. The chain's CDR3 is CASSLAPDTQYF. Written as DNA, the CDR3 is TGTGCCAGCAGCTTAGCCCCAGATACGCAGTATTTT.

This chain connects TRBV6-2 or TRBV6-3 to TRBJ2-7; D remains unclear. V lost 0 bases to trimming and J lost 1 base, with 7 bases between them. The CDR3 length is 14 residues. Germline-derived CDR1 and CDR2 are MNHEY and SVGEGT. CDR3 residues: CASSYSIESYEQYF. CDR3 in DNA: TGTGCCAGCAGTTACTCGATCGAGTCCTACGAGCAGTACTTC.

V and J are TRBV11-2 and TRBJ2-7, with D tentatively TRBD2 (6 bases). Trimming removed 1 base at V and 2 bases at J, with 6 bases between. The germline V gene has CDR1 SGHAT and CDR2 FQNNGV. The CDR3 extends over 13 amino acids. CDR3 DNA: TGTGCCAGCAGCTTAGCGGGGGCCTACGAGCAGTACTTC. This codes for CASSLAGAYEQYF.

J is TRBJ2-2 and V is TRBV14; D not certain. Germline assignment: CDR1 SGHDN and CDR2 FVKESK. The V and J ends lost 1 base and 3 bases respectively, with 9 bases between them. The CDR3 is made up of 15 amino acids. The chain's CDR3 is CASSQGITHTGELFF. The CDR3, as DNA: TGTGCCAGCAGCCAAGGTATCACCCACACCGGGGAGCTGTTTTTT.

This chain joins TRBV7-3 and TRBJ2-2, with TRBD2 as a possible D gene (6 bases). V lost 5 bases and J lost 1, with 11 bases in between. The CDR3 length is 15 residues. Germline values: CDR1 SGHTA, CDR2 FQGTGA. CDR3: CASSHGGRNTGELFF. The CDR3 DNA sequence: TGTGCCAGCAGCCATGGGGGGAGGAACACCGGGGAGCTGTTTTTT.

This chain links TRBV28 with TRBJ2-5; D is perhaps TRBD2 (6 bases). V was trimmed by 3 bases and J by 1 base, leaving 9 bases between them. The germline V gene has CDR1 MDHEN and CDR2 SYDVKM. This CDR3 region has 14 residues. The CDR3 region has the DNA TGTGCCAGCAGTTTTCAGGGAGGCCAAGAGACCCAGTACTTC. Translated: CASSFQGGQETQYF.

The chain links TRBV28 to TRBJ1-2, with unresolved D. Trimming shortened V by 3 bases and J by 4 bases, and 12 bases separated the two germline ends. The germline V gene has CDR1 MDHEN and CDR2 SYDVKM. There are 14 residues in the CDR3. CDR3 sequence: CASSFGRTVYGYTF. As DNA, the CDR3 is TGTGCCAGCAGTTTTGGTCGGACGGTCTATGGCTACACCTTC.

CDR3 coding DNA: TGCGCCAGCAGCCAAGAGGAGCTTTCCGGGGAGCTGTTTTTT. This codes for CASSQEELSGELFF. The chain carries TRBV4-3 and TRBJ2-2; D gene unclear. The CDR3 has 14 residues. Germline values: CDR1 LGHNA, CDR2 YSLEER. Trimming left V 0 bases short and J 6 bases short, with 8 bases between.

This rearrangement joins TRBV4-3 to TRBJ2-1, with D unresolved. Trimming left V 0 bases short and J 7 bases short, with 13 bases between. There are 15 residues in the CDR3. Germline V gene data show CDR1 as LGHNA and CDR2 as YSLEER. The chain's CDR3 is CASSQDMIKWNEQFF. The CDR3 coding sequence is TGCGCCAGCAGCCAAGATATGATAAAGTGGAATGAGCAGTTCTTC.

The CDR3 protein is CASSLRPPGWQGHSNTEAFF. DNA of the CDR3: TGTGCCAGCAGTTTAAGGCCCCCAGGGTGGCAGGGACATTCGAACACTGAAGCTTTCTTT. This chain links TRBV27 with TRBJ1-1, with D possibly being TRBD1 (6 bases). Germline values: CDR1 MNHEY, CDR2 SMNVEV (reference sequence). The CDR3 totals 20 residues. The V end was cut by 2 bases, the J end by 1 base, with 26 bases between.

This rearrangement joins TRBV9 to TRBJ2-7; D perhaps matches TRBD2 (5 bases). The germline gives CDR1 SGDLS, CDR2 YYNGEE. The CDR3 runs to 14 residues. V dropped 2 bases and J dropped 3 bases, with 12 bases sitting between them. The CDR3 sequence: CASSVYDYSYEQYF. Written as DNA, the CDR3 is TGTGCCAGCAGCGTCTATGACTACAGCTACGAGCAGTACTTC.

The V gene is TRBV28, the J gene TRBJ1-2; TRBD1 might be the D (5 bases). Trimming took 6 bases from V and 4 from J, leaving 6 bases between them. This CDR3 region has 11 residues. Per the germline V gene, CDR1 is MDHEN and CDR2 is SYDVKM. CDR3 region: CASSQGYGYTF. The CDR3 DNA sequence: TGTGCCAGCAGCCAGGGCTATGGCTACACCTTC.

V is TRBV4-2 and J is TRBJ2-6; D call uncertain. Germline V gene lookup returns CDR1 LGHNA and CDR2 YNFKEQ. This CDR3 is 16 amino acids long. V lost 1 base and J 3 bases, leaving 10 bases between the germline ends. CDR3 DNA sequence: TGTGCCAGCAGCCAAGGGCCCCTGGTTGGGGCCAACGTCCTGACTTTC. Amino acids: CASSQGPLVGANVLTF.

This chain links TRBV18 with TRBJ2-3; no definite D call. Trimming stripped 1 base from V and 5 bases from J, with 4 bases between. This CDR3 has 12 amino acids. In germline, CDR1 is KGHSH, CDR2 LQKENI. The CDR3 region has the DNA TGTGCCAGCTCACCACGGCAAGATACGCAGTATTTT. Translation: CASSPRQDTQYF. Full variable domain (rest looked up from reference TRBV18 and TRBJ2-3): NAGVMQNPRHLVRRRGQEARLRCSPMKGHSHVYWYRQLPEEGLKFMVYLQKENIIDESGMPKERFSAEFPKEGPSILRIQQVVRGDSAAYFCASSPRQDTQYFGPGTRLTVL.

This clone was seen just once. CDR3 coding DNA: TGCGCCAGCAGCCAAACCACCACACTCTACTCCTACAATGAGCAGTTCTTC. It yields the protein CASSQTTTLYSYNEQFF. The rearrangement uses TRBV4-3 and TRBJ2-1, with D hard to call. Trimming removed 2 bases at V and 0 bases at J, with 14 bases between. The CDR3 contains 17 residues. Germline CDR1 and CDR2: LGHNA and YSLEER.

This clone was seen a few times. V gene TRBV7-8 combines with J gene TRBJ2-7, with D possibly being TRBD2 (5 bases). There are 13 residues in the CDR3. The germline V gene has CDR1 SGHVS and CDR2 FQNEAQ. V gave up 3 bases and J gave up 3 bases, with 9 bases separating them. As DNA, the CDR3 is TGTGCCAGCAGCTTGGTGAGCGGCTACGAGCAGTACTTC. It is translated as CASSLVSGYEQYF.

This clone appeared once. CDR3 DNA: TGTGCCAGCAGCTTAGTGTCGGGGCCGTACACCGGGGAGCTGTTTTTT. Translating it yields CASSLVSGPYTGELFF. The chain has TRBV11-3 and TRBJ2-2; the D gene could be TRBD1 or TRBD2 (5 bases each). Per germline, CDR1 SGHNT and CDR2 YENEEA. This CDR3 comprises 16 residues. V was shortened by 1 base and J by 3 bases, with 12 bases between the two germline ends.

The chain employs TRBV28 and TRBJ1-2, with D hard to call. This CDR3 comprises 15 residues. Deletions cut 1 base from V and 8 bases from J, with 17 bases between. Germline V gives CDR1 MDHEN, CDR2 SYDVKM. CDR3 amino acids: CASSLFKVRIGGYTF. The CDR3 nucleotides read TGTGCCAGCAGTTTATTTAAGGTCCGGATCGGAGGCTACACCTTC.

In regard to this clone: The sample holds other DNA sequences that translate to the same CDR3. The J gene is TRBJ2-5, the V gene TRBV9; D gene ambiguous. V shed 4 bases and J shed 3 bases, with 4 bases lying between them. The CDR3 is 11 residues long. Germline CDR1 reads SGDLS; CDR2 reads YYNGEE. The CDR3 DNA follows: TGTGCCAGCAGCCGGGAAGAGACCCAGTACTTC. This codes for CASSREETQYF.

The V and J genes are TRBV3-1 (or the pseudogene TRBV3-2) and TRBJ1-3, with D possibly matching TRBD1 (5 bases). V lost 3 bases to trimming and J lost 8 bases, with 32 bases between them. Germline CDR1 and CDR2: LGHDT and YNNKEL (reference sequence). The CDR3 spans 20 residues. This CDR3 is CASSQTLPGPSNVGGHTIYF. The CDR3 coding sequence is TGTGCCAGCAGCCAGACCCTCCCGGGCCCGTCAAACGTTGGGGGACACACCATATATTTT.

The chain employs TRBV12-3 or TRBV12-4 and TRBJ1-5; no clear D gene. The CDR3 has 13 amino acids. With 7 bases removed from V and 4 bases from J, the gap between germline ends came to 11 bases. The CDR3 DNA follows: TGTGCCAGCATGGCACAGAATAATCAGCCCCAGCATTTT. Its translation: CASMAQNNQPQHF.

The chain recombines TRBV5-4 with TRBJ1-1; 7 nucleotides agree with TRBD1. From germline, CDR1 is SGHNT and CDR2 YYREEE (reference sequence). V trimming: 4 bases; J trimming: 6 bases; junction bases outside the gene matches: 12. The CDR3 sequence is 15 residues long. The CDR3 loop is CASSPMGDSSSEAFF. CDR3 bases: TGTGCCAGCAGCCCGATGGGGGACAGCTCTTCTGAAGCTTTCTTT. Full variable domain (outside the CDR3, taken from reference TRBV5-4 and TRBJ1-1): ETGVTQSPTHLIKTRGQQVTLRCSSQSGHNTVSWYQQALGQGPQFIFQYYREEENGRGNFPPRFSGLQFPNYSSELNVNALELDDSALYLCASSPMGDSSSEAFFGQGTRLTVV.

The rearrangement uses TRBV6-2 or TRBV6-3 and TRBJ1-1; D not resolved. V dropped 5 bases and J dropped 0 bases, with 7 bases sitting between them. The CDR3 is made up of 13 amino acids. CDR1 and CDR2 (germline): MNHEY, SVGEGT. The chain's CDR3 is CASSILLNTEAFF. The CDR3 DNA reads as TGTGCCAGCAGTATCCTCCTGAACACTGAAGCTTTCTTT.

This clone turned up a few times. V is TRBV6-2 or TRBV6-3 and J is TRBJ1-2, with D possibly matching TRBD1 (5 bases). CDR1 is MNHEY, CDR2 SVGEGT, per germline. The length of the CDR3 is 13 residues. V dropped 2 bases and J dropped 3 bases, with 7 bases sitting between them. CDR3 protein: CASSYDSYYGYTF. As DNA, the CDR3 is TGTGCCAGCAGTTACGACAGCTACTATGGCTACACCTTC.

V and J are TRBV2 and TRBJ2-3, with TRBD2 identical over 10 bases. Germline V CDR1 and CDR2: SNHLY, FYNNEI. With V trimmed by 10 bases and J by 3 bases, 22 bases remained unmatched. The CDR3 has 19 residues. The CDR3 DNA follows: TGTGCCATCCTAAACACCGCCCTAGCGGGAGCTTGGGGTACAGATACGCAGTATTTT. This gives the protein CAILNTALAGAWGTDTQYF.

CDR3 region: CASSAGTGDSPLHF. The CDR3 DNA reads TGTGCCAGCAGCGCCGGGACGGGGGATTCACCCCTCCACTTT. This chain joins TRBV9 and TRBJ1-6; D possibly corresponds to TRBD1 (5 bases). Trimming cost V 3 bases and J 8 bases, with 12 bases left between them. This CDR3 contains 14 residues. The germline V gene encodes CDR1 SGDLS and CDR2 YYNGEE.

This clone came up once. V gene TRBV4-3 combines with J gene TRBJ1-1, with D maybe TRBD1 (6 bases). Germline lookup yields CDR1 LGHNA and CDR2 YSLEER. This CDR3 comprises 14 residues. V was trimmed by 0 bases and J by 10 bases, leaving 15 bases between them. The CDR3 DNA is TGCGCCAGCAGCCAAGAAAGAGGTATAGGGGGAGCTTTCTTT. This sequence encodes CASSQERGIGGAFF.

This clone has only a few counts. The chain employs TRBV30 and TRBJ1-6; D call uncertain. CDR3 length: 17 residues. Germline V gene lookup returns CDR1 GTSNPN and CDR2 SVGIG (reference sequence). Trimming removed 4 bases from V and 10 bases from J, with 26 bases in between. In DNA form, the CDR3 reads TGTGCCTGGATGCCTGTTCTCCGAATGGGCGCGGGGTCACCCCTCCACTTT. Translation: CAWMPVLRMGAGSPLHF. Based on the CDR3 plus reference TRBV30 and TRBJ1-6, the full variable domain is SQTIHQWPATLVQPVGSPLSLECTVEGTSNPNLYWYRQAAGRGLQLLFYSVGIGQISSEVPQNLSASRPQDRQFILSSKKLLLSDSGFYLCAWMPVLRMGAGSPLHFGNGTRLTVT.

In DNA form, the CDR3 reads TGTGCCAGCAGTTTGACCCCCCGTCTGGTTGCCTACAATGAGCAGTTCTTC. This translates into CASSLTPRLVAYNEQFF. J is TRBJ2-1 and V is TRBV28; D is undetermined. Germline V gene data show CDR1 as MDHEN and CDR2 as SYDVKM. Deletions cut 3 bases from V and 2 bases from J, with 17 bases between. The CDR3 sequence is 17 residues long.

The CDR3 DNA follows: TGCGCCAGCAGACTCTGGCAGTCTAATGAAAAACTGTTTTTT. The encoded protein is CASRLWQSNEKLFF. The chain employs TRBV4-3 and TRBJ1-4; D call uncertain. The V gene's germline CDR1 is LGHNA and CDR2 YSLEER. The germline V and J ends were trimmed by 6 bases and 3 bases, with 11 bases remaining between them. This CDR3 contains 14 residues.

The CDR3 nucleotides are TGTGCCAGCAGCTCCGGACAGGGCTTAAACACCGGGGAGCTGTTTTTT. Its protein product is CASSSGQGLNTGELFF. J is TRBJ2-2 and V is TRBV11-2; 8 bases are shared with TRBD1. CDR1 is SGHAT, CDR2 FQNNGV, per germline. This CDR3 is 16 amino acids long. V was clipped by 4 bases and J by 2 bases; unmatched bases: 6.